This T cell receptor (beta chain) came from a study of CD8+ T cells in alopecia areata. Study-wide background: Treated patients received severity scores based on the percentage of scalp area affected.

As the sequencing template, cDNA was produced by extracting RNA and reverse transcribing it. Sequenced by immunoSEQ multiplex PCR; TCRdb stores in-frame clones only, minus some. The profile shows approximately 170,000 clones, 50% to 60% of them singletons. The V gene's germline CDR1 is SNHLY and CDR2 FYNNEI. Trimming cost V 6 bases and J 7 bases, with 21 bases left between them. The CDR3 has 15 amino acids. On this clone itself: The antigen remains undetermined.

The treatment was: oral pan-JAK inhibitor, 5-10 mg twice daily. Broader study findings: Shared TCR sequences were less clear between patients than in mice, possibly partly from HLA diversity. The study found that many expanded lesional clones persisted in scalp and blood during tofacitinib. An increase in clonality over normal scalp was evident in lesional scalp, especially alopecia totalis/universalis.

This TCR derives from a human donor with alopecia areata. Sequenced here: CD4+ T cells sorted from blood, sampled at week 4, from a patient treated with tofacitinib. The chain is built from TRBV2 and TRBJ1-2; maybe TRBD1 (5 bases). The CDR3 here is CASREPGPQFPGYTF. In DNA, the CDR3 is TGTGCCAGCAGGGAACCGGGGCCGCAATTCCCTGGCTACACCTTC.